This T cell receptor (beta chain) emerged from a study of T cell repertoires in cytomegalovirus infection. Across the whole study: Public TCR beta signatures indicated both CMV infection and matching HLA type. Findings and limits, study-wide: Clonotypes of TCR beta that were HLA-C-restricted and CMV-specific dominated the ex vivo response. Using cumulative public TCR beta family frequency, the authors identified those who carried CMV together with the relevant HLA.

TCRdb used MiXCR to reprocess the reads, holding one entry per CDR3 protein. The table records about 740,000 distinct CDR3 sequences, roughly 36% of them present only once. The germline gives CDR1 DFQATT, CDR2 SNEGSKA (reference sequence). Trimming removed 4 bases at V and 0 bases at J, with 10 bases between. The CDR3 contains 14 residues. Worth noting for this clonotype: Its specificity is unknown.

Material: PBMCs. The chain carries TRBV20-1 and TRBJ1-5; D is undetermined. This clonotype was sampled from a human donor in good health (CMV status not recorded). Some clones in this sample may be carry-over from other donors' samples. The CDR3, as DNA: TGCAGTGCTATGTCTGGGTATAGCAATCAGCCCCAGCATTTT. Its protein is CSAMSGYSNQPQHF.